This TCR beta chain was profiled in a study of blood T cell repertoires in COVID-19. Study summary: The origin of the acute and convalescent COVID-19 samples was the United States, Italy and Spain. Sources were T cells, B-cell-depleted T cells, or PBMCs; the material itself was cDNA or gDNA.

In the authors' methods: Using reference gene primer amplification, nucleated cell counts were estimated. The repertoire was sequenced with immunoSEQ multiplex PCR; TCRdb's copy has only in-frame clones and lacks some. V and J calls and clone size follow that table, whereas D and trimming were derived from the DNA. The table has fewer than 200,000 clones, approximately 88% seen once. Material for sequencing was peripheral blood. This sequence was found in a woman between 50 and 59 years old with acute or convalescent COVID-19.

The CDR3 loop is CASSYLGGFDQPQHF. CDR3 coding DNA: TGTGCCAGCAGTTACCTAGGGGGCTTCGATCAGCCCCAGCATTTT. This rearrangement joins TRBV6-2 or TRBV6-3 to TRBJ1-5, with 7 bases aligning to TRBD1. The J segment lost 5 bases and the V segment lost 2 bases, leaving 6 bases of the junction unmatched. The V gene's germline CDR1 is MNHEY and CDR2 SVGEGT. The length of the CDR3 is 15 residues.